Only a few counts were recorded for the clone carrying this T cell receptor (beta chain). CDR1 and CDR2 from the germline V gene are SGHTA and FQGNSA. Trimming cost V 3 bases and J 6 bases; bases outside gene matches: 5. The CDR3 sequence is 16 residues long. This sample was taken from a study of cytomegalovirus exposure and HLA in healthy donors. PCR used 60 Vbeta primers and 13 Jbeta primers. Clones were read by immunoSEQ multiplex PCR, and TCRdb kept only the in-frame ones, dropping some. This repertoire shows 95,000 to 100,000 clones, around 83% found once; its top ten account for under 5%. The TCR was taken from a man younger than 40 in good health and CMV-seronegative. The sample consisted of PBMCs. This rearrangement joins TRBV7-2 to TRBJ1-6; 10 nucleotides line up with TRBD1. CDR3 in DNA: TGTGCCAGCAGCTTGCGACAGGGGGCATCTAATTCACCCCTCCACTTT. It is translated as CASSLRQGASNSPLHF.